What follows are 17 T cell receptor beta chains derived from one specimen sequenced in a study of post-analysis software for immune sequencing data. The study, taken as a whole, reports: A handful of TRBV segments were more frequent in patients than controls; TRBV5-6, TRBV5-1 and TRBV20-1 belonged to this group.

These receptors' antigens are unknown. Unique molecular identifiers were present in the TCR beta cDNA libraries. One entry per CDR3 protein results from TCRdb running MiXCR on the PCR reads. The table has about 820,000 distinct CDR3 sequences, approximately 57% seen once. Sequencing was done on a sample of blood. These receptors all come from a girl aged 10 to 17 with multiple sclerosis.

The CDR3 here is CASSSQGLASNEQFF. CDR3 nucleotide sequence: TGTGCCAGCAGCTCTCAGGGACTAGCATCGAATGAGCAGTTCTTC. The genes are TRBV7-9 and TRBJ2-1, with 9 nucleotides matching TRBD2. The CDR3 runs to 15 residues. Germline trimming cut 4 bases from V and 7 bases from J; bases unmatched to any gene: 8. Germline CDR1 reads SEHNR; CDR2 reads FQNEAQ (reference sequence).

This clonotype occurred a few times. The chain has TRBV5-1 and TRBJ1-2, with no clear D. The V end was cut by 2 bases, the J end by 8 bases, with 19 bases between. The CDR3 loop spans 15 amino acids. Germline V CDR1 and CDR2: SGHRS, YFSETQ. The CDR3 DNA reads TGCGCCAGCAGCTTAGGACTTCCCCAACGTAGCGGCTACACCTTC. It specifies CASSLGLPQRSGYTF.

The CDR3 DNA reads as TGTGCCAGCAGCCAAGATTTGGGGGCAACGCAGTATTTT. Translated, it gives CASSQDLGATQYF. This chain uses TRBV7-3 with TRBJ2-3, with a weak D call TRBD1 (6 bases). V lost 5 bases and J lost 9, with 15 bases in between. CDR3 length equals 13 residues. Germline V gene sequence: CDR1 SGHTA, CDR2 FQGTGA.

CDR3 sequence: CSGVSWDTEAFF. The CDR3 DNA follows: TGCAGCGGTGTAAGTTGGGACACTGAAGCTTTCTTT. The chain combines TRBV29-1 with TRBJ1-1; D uncertain. Germline V gives CDR1 SQVTM, CDR2 ANQGSEA. This CDR3 has 12 amino acids. Trimming pared 7 bases from V and 3 bases from J, leaving 12 bases between.

The chain carries TRBV20-1 and TRBJ2-5; unclear D gene. The DNA end is a closer match to TRBJ2-7, so the J assignment may be wrong. Germline V lookup: CDR1 DFQATT, CDR2 SNEGSKA (reference sequence). The CDR3 sequence is 15 residues long. The CDR3 reads CSARDRNPLPSEQYF. The CDR3 coding sequence is TGCAGTGCTAGAGATCGGAACCCTCTCCCAAGCGAGCAGTACTTC.

The chain links TRBV5-1 to TRBJ2-3; 14 positions match TRBD2. Per germline, CDR1 SGHRS and CDR2 YFSETQ. The V gene end was trimmed by 3 bases and the J gene end by 3 bases; junction bases not matched to a gene: 9. The CDR3 spans 18 residues. Written as DNA, the CDR3 is TGCGCCAGCAGCTCTCAGACTAGCGGGAGGGTGAGAACAGATACGCAGTATTTT. Amino acid sequence: CASSSQTSGRVRTDTQYF.

The gene calls are TRBV14 and TRBJ2-6; a weak D match, TRBD2 (5 bases). V lost 4 bases, J lost 0 bases, and 7 bases lay in between. This CDR3 is built from 15 residues. Germline loops: CDR1 SGHDN, CDR2 FVKESK. The CDR3 nucleotides are TGTGCCAGCAGCCGGAGGCACTCTGGGGCCAACGTCCTGACTTTC. This encodes CASSRRHSGANVLTF.

V gene TRBV5-1 combines with J gene TRBJ2-7; D uncertain. The J call may not be correct, given that the DNA end is closer to TRBJ2-5. Germline-derived CDR1 and CDR2 are SGHRS and YFSETQ. This CDR3 contains 17 residues. The CDR3 sequence is CASSPLASNTDVRTQYF. In DNA, the CDR3 is TGCGCCAGCAGCCCTCTTGCCTCGAACACCGATGTGAGGACCCAGTACTTC.

The chain carries TRBV12-3 or TRBV12-4 and TRBJ2-7, with TRBD2 identical over 8 bases. Trimming at V came to 10 bases and at J to 0 bases, leaving 5 bases not matched to a gene. There are 13 residues in the CDR3. CDR3 sequence: CATGAGGSYEQYF. The CDR3 DNA reads as TGTGCCACCGGTGCGGGGGGCTCCTACGAGCAGTACTTC.

The V call is TRBV10-3, the J call TRBJ2-7; D is ambiguous. Per the germline V gene, CDR1 is ENHRY and CDR2 is SYGVKD. V lost 4 bases to trimming and J lost 3 bases, with 10 bases between them. CDR3 length: 13 residues. The CDR3 here is CAISGLAFYEQYF. For the CDR3, the DNA is TGTGCCATCAGTGGACTCGCGTTCTACGAGCAGTACTTC.

The gene calls are TRBV6-4 and TRBJ2-1; TRBD1 might be the D (6 bases). CDR1 is MRHNA, CDR2 SNTAGT, per germline. This CDR3 region has 15 residues. The V and J ends lost 4 bases and 0 bases respectively, with 10 bases between them. The CDR3 loop is CASSVTGSSYNEQFF. For the CDR3, the DNA is TGTGCCAGCAGTGTTACAGGGAGCTCCTACAATGAGCAGTTCTTC.

The V call is TRBV6-5, the J call TRBJ2-5; 9 bases fit TRBD1. The CDR3 runs 15 residues. V was clipped by 6 bases and J by 1 base; unmatched bases: 6. The germline CDR1 and CDR2 sequences are MNHEY and SVGAGI. The DNA of the CDR3 is TGTGCCAGCAGCCAGACAGGGGGAGGCCAAGAGACCCAGTACTTC. Residues: CASSQTGGGQETQYF.

The chain couples TRBV6-1 to TRBJ1-5, with no clear D. There are 13 residues in the CDR3. V dropped 5 bases and J dropped 6 bases, with 11 bases sitting between them. Germline V gene sequence: CDR1 MNHNS, CDR2 SASEGT. The CDR3 bases are TGTGCCAGCAGTTTCGAGGTTTCTCAGCCCCAGCATTTT. Its translation is CASSFEVSQPQHF.

The chain carries TRBV12-3 or TRBV12-4 and TRBJ2-3; D may be TRBD2 (6 bases). Trimming stripped 4 bases from V and 1 base from J, with 15 bases between. CDR3 length: 16 amino acids. The CDR3 reads CASSSWWGDGTDTQYF. CDR3 in DNA: TGTGCCAGCAGTTCCTGGTGGGGGGACGGCACAGATACGCAGTATTTT.

Note on this clonotype: At one end, the junction sequence differs from germline, possibly due to a read error. The chain joins TRBV27 to TRBJ2-2, with 9 bases matching TRBD1. The CDR3 is 17 residues long. The germline gives CDR1 MNHEY, CDR2 SMNVEV (reference sequence). CDR3 bases: TGTGCCAGCACGCCGGGACAGGGAGCCGCGAACACCAGGGAGCTGTTTTTT. Protein product: CASTPGQGAANTRELFF.

This clonotype was observed a few times. This chain links TRBV7-9 with TRBJ2-3, with 9 bases fitting TRBD2. Germline CDR1 reads SEHNR; CDR2 reads FQNEAQ (reference sequence). With V trimmed by 3 bases and J by 6 bases, 4 bases remained unmatched. The CDR3 contains 14 residues. CDR3 residues: CASSFRLAGDTQYF. CDR3 nucleotides: TGTGCCAGCAGCTTCAGGCTAGCGGGGGATACGCAGTATTTT.

V usage is TRBV5-1 and J usage is TRBJ2-3, with 9 bases that match TRBD2. The CDR3 sequence is 17 residues long. Germline V CDR1 and CDR2: SGHRS, YFSETQ. Trimming took 2 bases from V and 2 from J; bases not matched to a gene: 9. In DNA form, the CDR3 reads TGCGCCAGCAGCTTAGGAAGTAGCGGGGGACCCACAGATACGCAGTATTTT. Encoded protein: CASSLGSSGGPTDTQYF.